A selection of T cell receptor beta chains follows, all from one sample in a study of early T cells in non-severe SARS-CoV-2 infection. TCRdb reanalysed the 5' RACE reads using MiXCR and keeps one entry per CDR3 protein. Found here are about 83,000 distinct CDR3 sequences, roughly an eighth of them singletons; the top ten hold approximately 7%. The sample consisted of whole blood. The receptors shown here come from an adult who was a healthcare worker with PCR-confirmed SARS-CoV-2 infection or an uninfected control (not recorded which). CDR3s leave out the opening cysteine and the closing phenylalanine or tryptophan. Each record gives: J gene, V gene, CDR3 protein.

J: TRBJ1-2
V: TRBV20-1
CDR3: SARVGQINYGYT

J: TRBJ2-1
V: TRBV20-1
CDR3: SACPRQAWGGGNEQF

J: TRBJ2-2
V: TRBV19
CDR3: ASTRDLGARTGELF

J: TRBJ2-6
V: TRBV27
CDR3: ASSLSEASGANVLT

J: TRBJ2-5
V: TRBV7-9
CDR3: ASSFVRGAHQETQY

J: TRBJ1-5
V: TRBV19
CDR3: ASSPRGGFSNQPQH

J: TRBJ2-2
V: TRBV5-1
CDR3: ASSLDSATPGELF

J: TRBJ1-1
V: TRBV29-1
CDR3: SVAQGGTTEAF

J: TRBJ2-7
V: TRBV7-9
CDR3: ASSPGPSALNSEQY

J: TRBJ2-5
V: TRBV5-1
CDR3: ASSLGLAETQY

J: TRBJ2-6
V: TRBV20-1
CDR3: SASQGTSRGANVLT

J: TRBJ2-1
V: TRBV25-1
CDR3: ASSARVSSYNEQF

J: TRBJ2-3
V: TRBV29-1
CDR3: SVMGGTDTQY

J: TRBJ2-3
V: TRBV20-1
CDR3: SARAGGTDTQY

J: TRBJ2-3
V: TRBV2
CDR3: ASRRQISSTDTQY

J: TRBJ2-7
V: TRBV20-1
CDR3: SARSPIGEGYEQY

J: TRBJ2-1
V: TRBV9
CDR3: ASSVGRSSYNEQF

J: TRBJ2-5
V: TRBV5-1
CDR3: ASSLHETQY

J: TRBJ1-5
V: TRBV3-1
CDR3: ASSQSRKNNQPQH

J: TRBJ2-1
V: TRBV3-1
CDR3: ASSQAQYNEQF

J: TRBJ1-3
V: TRBV6-1
CDR3: ASSEGGPGNTIY

J: TRBJ2-7
V: TRBV12-3/TRBV12-4
CDR3: ASRLGHSTYEQY

J: TRBJ2-7
V: TRBV27
CDR3: ASSPTDTLSYEQY

J: TRBJ1-1
V: TRBV29-1
CDR3: SVHLGFRTEAF

J: TRBJ1-5
V: TRBV4-3
CDR3: ASSQNLPGGSNQPQH

J: TRBJ2-7
V: TRBV5-6
CDR3: ASSRKRTSYEQY

J: TRBJ2-1
V: TRBV4-1
CDR3: ASSPYGGAFYNEQF

J: TRBJ1-1
V: TRBV10-2
CDR3: ASWAANTEAF

J: TRBJ2-1
V: TRBV11-2
CDR3: ASSFPLDNYNEQF

J: TRBJ2-2
V: TRBV4-1
CDR3: ASSQGSLGTGELF

J: TRBJ2-1
V: TRBV29-1
CDR3: SVRVGTAYNEQF

J: TRBJ2-3
V: TRBV6-1
CDR3: ASSEQGGTDTQY

J: TRBJ2-4
V: TRBV11-2
CDR3: ASSLDLQSANIQY

J: TRBJ2-7
V: TRBV7-8
CDR3: ASSLGRRSSYEQY

J: TRBJ1-1
V: TRBV11-2
CDR3: ASSLDRGSGGEAF

J: TRBJ1-1
V: TRBV5-6
CDR3: ASTRLPGRGDTEAF

J: TRBJ2-1
V: TRBV20-1
CDR3: SARAPSGGHNEQF

J: TRBJ1-1
V: TRBV4-2
CDR3: ASSQYWGRNTEAF

J: TRBJ2-2
V: TRBV2
CDR3: ASSFPNPANTGELF

J: TRBJ2-5
V: TRBV12-3/TRBV12-4
CDR3: ASTLVQGSVGTQY

J: TRBJ2-3
V: TRBV6-2/TRBV6-3
CDR3: ASSYPSSDTQY

J: TRBJ2-1
V: TRBV2
CDR3: ATRQGILYEQF

J: TRBJ1-4
V: TRBV9
CDR3: ASSKRDGDEKLF

J: TRBJ2-3
V: TRBV12-3/TRBV12-4
CDR3: ASSLKADTQY

J: TRBJ1-1
V: TRBV12-5
CDR3: ASGPGTLAEAF

J: TRBJ1-5
V: TRBV30
CDR3: AWSALGTGDQPQH

J: TRBJ1-6
V: TRBV5-1
CDR3: ASTGGALGLAHNSPLH

J: TRBJ1-5
V: TRBV9
CDR3: ASSRGVSNQPQH

J: TRBJ2-3
V: TRBV20-1
CDR3: SASGLLRRTDTQY

J: TRBJ2-5
V: TRBV12-3/TRBV12-4
CDR3: ASSDGGRGEETQY

J: TRBJ1-5
V: TRBV29-1
CDR3: SVGWDQPQH

J: TRBJ1-5
V: TRBV6-2/TRBV6-3
CDR3: ASSYSTGFQPQH